These 14 T cell receptor beta chains came from one sample sequenced in a study of CD8+CD57+ T cells in acquired aplastic anemia. Genomic DNA, the template, was used for profiling of the TCR beta VDJ and CDR3. TCRdb re-called the reads with MiXCR, one entry per CDR3 protein. The sample holds about 210,000 distinct CDR3 sequences; 60% to 65% are singletons and the top ten take about 31%. Material: sorted CD4+, CD8+, or CD8+CD57+ T cells (not recorded which) from PBMCs. The receptors shown here come from a human donor in good health.

The chain has TRBV10-3 and TRBJ1-1, with D tentatively TRBD1 (6 bases). CDR1 is ENHRY and CDR2 is SYGVKD in the germline V gene. This CDR3 has 14 amino acids. V was trimmed by 6 bases and J by 1 base, leaving 12 bases between them. CDR3 region: CAISRQEPNTEAFF. The CDR3 DNA sequence: TGTGCCATCAGCAGACAGGAGCCGAACACTGAAGCTTTCTTT.

This clonotype was detected ten times or more. V and J are TRBV7-9 and TRBJ2-3, with TRBD1 identical over 7 bases. The CDR3 has 15 amino acids. Germline-derived CDR1 and CDR2 are SEHNR and FQNEAQ (reference sequence). J lost 0 bases, V lost 7 bases, and 7 bases had no gene match. The CDR3 DNA sequence: TGTGCCAGCACCTCTCCGGGACAGAGCACAGATACGCAGTATTTT. Its translation: CASTSPGQSTDTQYF.

This clonotype was detected once. The chain joins TRBV7-9 to TRBJ2-2; 8 bases are a match to TRBD1. CDR3 length: 16 amino acids. V was clipped by 8 bases and J by 5 bases; unmatched bases: 13. In germline, CDR1 is SEHNR, CDR2 FQNEAQ (reference sequence). CDR3: CASSPSGQGLTGELFF. For the CDR3, the DNA is TGTGCCAGCTCACCGAGCGGACAGGGCCTGACCGGGGAGCTGTTTTTT. Based on the CDR3 plus reference TRBV7-9 and TRBJ2-2, the full variable domain is DTGVSQNPRHKITKRGQNVTFRCDPISEHNRLYWYRQTLGQGPEFLTYFQNEAQLEKSRLLSDRFSAERPKGSFSTLEIQRTEQGDSAMYLCASSPSGQGLTGELFFGEGSRLTVL.

Concerning this clonotype: One end of the junction is discordant with germline, which a read error may explain. The chain couples TRBV4-1 to TRBJ2-7; D gene ambiguous. The CDR3 consists of 15 residues. The germline CDR1 and CDR2 sequences are MGHRA and YSYEKL. The CDR3 protein is CASSREAIYSYEQYF. The CDR3 region has the DNA TGTGCCAGCAGCCGTGAAGCGATTTACTCCTACGAGCAGTACTTC.

This clonotype appeared once. The chain combines TRBV7-2 with TRBJ2-7; D uncertain. This CDR3 has 12 residues. V lost 5 bases, J lost 5 bases, and 10 bases lay in between. Germline CDR1 and CDR2: SGHTA and FQGNSA. The CDR3 loop is CASSRPGNEQYF. For the CDR3, the DNA is TGTGCCAGCAGCCGCCCTGGAAACGAGCAGTACTTC.

With respect to this clonotype: This likely comes from a read error, as the CDR3 has no conserved phenylalanine or tryptophan at its end. The chain has TRBV4-1 and TRBJ2-7; the match to TRBD2 covers 11 bases. After removal of 4 bases from V and 7 bases from J, the junction contained 12 bases not matched to a gene. The CDR3 is 16 residues long. Germline V gene lookup returns CDR1 MGHRA and CDR2 YSYEKL. As DNA, the CDR3 is TGCGCCAGCAGCCCATCTGGACTAGCGGGTACAGATGAGCAGTACTCC. Protein: CASSPSGLAGTDEQYS.

V usage is TRBV19 and J usage is TRBJ1-5, with TRBD1 identical over 8 bases. The V gene end was trimmed by 5 bases and the J gene end by 6 bases; junction bases not matched to a gene: 12. Germline loops: CDR1 LNHDA, CDR2 SQIVND (reference sequence). The CDR3 contains 16 residues. The CDR3 protein is CASSPPRGRGVQPQHF. The CDR3 region has the DNA TGTGCCAGTAGTCCCCCCAGGGGGCGCGGAGTTCAGCCCCAGCATTTT.

The chain couples TRBV9 to TRBJ2-4; D uncertain. The V gene lost 1 base and the J gene lost 10 bases, with 9 bases spanning the gap. Germline CDR1 and CDR2: SGDLS and YYNGEE. The CDR3 is 12 residues long. Here the CDR3 reads CASSVSSIIQYF. DNA for the CDR3: TGTGCCAGCAGCGTATCTAGTATAATTCAGTACTTC.

Comments on this clonotype: A much larger clone lies one base from this, so it may be a read error. The gene calls are TRBV4-2 and TRBJ2-7, with 7 nucleotides matching TRBD2. This CDR3 spans 15 amino acids. Germline CDR1 LGHNA, CDR2 YNFKEQ. CDR3 sequence reads: CVSSRLADGSYEQYF. CDR3 DNA: TGTGTCAGCAGCCGTCTAGCGGACGGTTCCTACGAGCAGTACTTC.

The chain combines TRBV9 with TRBJ2-3; D perhaps matches TRBD2 (6 bases). V lost 3 bases and J 6 bases, leaving 14 bases between the germline ends. The CDR3 covers 14 residues. Looked up from germline, CDR1 is SGDLS and CDR2 is YYNGEE. CDR3 nucleotide sequence: TGTGCCAGCAGCGCTCGTAACCGGGGGGATACGCAGTATTTT. It yields the protein CASSARNRGDTQYF. The full variable domain, in which reference TRBV9 and TRBJ2-3 provide the parts outside the CDR3, is DSGVTQTPKHLITATGQRVTLRCSPRSGDLSVYWYQQSLDQGLQFLIQYYNGEERAKGNILERFSAQQFPDLHSELNLSSLELGDSALYFCASSARNRGDTQYFGPGTRLTVL.

This clonotype was seen at least ten times. V is TRBV12-3 or TRBV12-4 and J is TRBJ2-1, with D perhaps matching TRBD1 (6 bases). The CDR3 is 13 residues long. V was trimmed by 6 bases and J by 8 bases, leaving 14 bases between them. The CDR3 sequence is CASRLQGSDEQFF. As DNA, the CDR3 is TGTGCCAGCAGACTACAGGGTTCCGATGAGCAGTTCTTC.

This chain links TRBV9 with TRBJ1-2; 7 positions agree with TRBD1. Germline values: CDR1 SGDLS, CDR2 YYNGEE. With 5 bases clipped from V and 2 bases from J, the junction kept 6 bases outside the gene matches. This CDR3 contains 14 residues. In nucleotides, the CDR3 is TGTGCCAGCAGAGGACAGGCCTCGAACTATGGCTACACCTTC. This encodes CASRGQASNYGYTF.

Ten or more counts support this clonotype. The chain couples TRBV20-1 to TRBJ2-1; 9 bases are a match to TRBD2. CDR1 and CDR2 (germline): DFQATT, SNEGSKA (reference sequence). J was trimmed by 5 bases and V by 1 base; bases with no gene match: 3. The CDR3 has 14 amino acids. The CDR3 sequence: CSARGLAANNEQFF. The CDR3 DNA sequence: TGCAGTGCTAGAGGACTAGCGGCCAACAATGAGCAGTTCTTC.

Remarks on this clonotype: An end of the junction does not agree with germline; a read error may underlie this. The CDR3 bases are TGTGCCAGCAGCTTTACAGGGGTCGATGAGCAGTTCTTC. Its translation: CASSFTGVDEQFF. The chain is built from TRBV5-1 and TRBJ2-1, with 7 positions matching TRBD1. Germline V gives CDR1 SGHRS, CDR2 YFSETQ. The CDR3 sequence is 13 residues long.